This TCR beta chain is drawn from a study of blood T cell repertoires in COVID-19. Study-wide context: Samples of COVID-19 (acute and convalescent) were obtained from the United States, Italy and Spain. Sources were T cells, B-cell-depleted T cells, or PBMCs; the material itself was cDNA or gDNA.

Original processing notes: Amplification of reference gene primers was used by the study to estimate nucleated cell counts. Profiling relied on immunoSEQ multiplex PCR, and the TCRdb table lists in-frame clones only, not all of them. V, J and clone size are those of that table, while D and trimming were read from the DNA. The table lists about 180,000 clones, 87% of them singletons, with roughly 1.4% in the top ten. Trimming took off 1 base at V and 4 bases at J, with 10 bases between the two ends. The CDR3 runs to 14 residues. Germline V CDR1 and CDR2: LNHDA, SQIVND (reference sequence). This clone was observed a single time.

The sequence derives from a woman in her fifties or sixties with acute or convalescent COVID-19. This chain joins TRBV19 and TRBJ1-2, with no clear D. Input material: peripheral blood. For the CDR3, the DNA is TGTGCCAGTAGTATAGTGGGCAGTTCCTATGGCTACACCTTC. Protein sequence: CASSIVGSSYGYTF.